This T cell receptor (beta chain) emerged from a study of T cells in localized non-small cell lung cancer. Broader study findings: Elevated blood T cell density was associated with longer overall survival. Researchers found a median approximately 57 of the top 100 tumor clones in adjacent lung.

Repertoires were generated with immunoSEQ multiplex PCR, while TCRdb's copy carries only in-frame clones and drops some. This table has tens of thousands of clones, about 78% appearing once. The CDR3 runs 15 residues. V shed 1 base and J shed 0 bases, with 8 bases lying between them. Germline V lookup: CDR1 SGHDN, CDR2 FVKESK. As for this clone: Its antigen remains unknown.

The sample here was PBMCs, taken before any cancer treatment. The chain joins TRBV14 to TRBJ2-3; maybe TRBD1 (6 bases). The source is a man aged 40-75 years with stage II squamous cell lung carcinoma. The CDR3 coding sequence is TGTGCCAGCAGCCAAGCAGGGGCAAGCACAGATACGCAGTATTTT. Protein sequence: CASSQAGASTDTQYF.